This TCR beta chain was profiled in a study of regulatory T cells in long-lasting Graves disease. Details on this clonotype: This may be a read error, as it is one base from a much larger clone.

Sample time point: persistent/refractory GD, antithyroid drugs over 5 years with positive TRAb. The TCR library was made from RNA extracted from PBMCs. iRepertoire HTBI primers and Arm-PCR of CDR3 regions built TCR beta libraries. Via MiXCR, TCRdb re-called the multiplex PCR reads, giving one row per CDR3 protein. In the table there are around 450,000 distinct CDR3 sequences, 20% to 25% of which are singletons. The CDR3 is 14 amino acids. Sequencing was performed on peripheral blood mononuclear cells (PBMCs), taken when the disease was refractory, from a patient treated with antithyroid drugs. This chain connects TRBV12-3 or TRBV12-4 to TRBJ2-2; 7 nucleotides match TRBD2. The receptor's source is a female donor with Graves disease. CDR3 coding DNA: TGTACCAGCCGCGGGAGTGCGAACACCGGGGAGCTGTTTTTT. Protein: CTSRGSANTGELFF.